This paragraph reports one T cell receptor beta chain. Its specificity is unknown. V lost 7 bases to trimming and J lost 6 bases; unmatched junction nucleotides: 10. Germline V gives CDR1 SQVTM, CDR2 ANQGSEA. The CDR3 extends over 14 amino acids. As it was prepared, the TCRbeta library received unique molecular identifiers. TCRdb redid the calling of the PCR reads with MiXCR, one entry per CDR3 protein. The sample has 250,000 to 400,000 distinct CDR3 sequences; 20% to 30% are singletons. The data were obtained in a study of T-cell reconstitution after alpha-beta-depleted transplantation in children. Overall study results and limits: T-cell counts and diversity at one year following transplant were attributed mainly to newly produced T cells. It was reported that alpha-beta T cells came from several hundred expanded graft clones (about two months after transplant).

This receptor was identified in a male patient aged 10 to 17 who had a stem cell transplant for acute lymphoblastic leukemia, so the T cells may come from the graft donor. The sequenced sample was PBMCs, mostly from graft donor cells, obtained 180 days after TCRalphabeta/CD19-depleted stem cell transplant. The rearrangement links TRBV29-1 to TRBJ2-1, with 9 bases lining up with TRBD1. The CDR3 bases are TGCAGCGGCGGCCGGGACAGGGTATTCAATGAGCAGTTCTTC. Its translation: CSGGRDRVFNEQFF.